This T cell receptor beta chain derives from a study of CD4+ T cells in melanoma. Study-level points and caveats: A reported correlation linked neoantigen-specific CD4+ T cells to CD8+, macrophage and B cell function. Neoantigen-specific CD4+ T cells in melanoma reportedly had diverse differentiation states.

This CDR3 is built from 18 residues. Germline assignment: CDR1 KGHSH and CDR2 LQKENI. The germline V and J ends were trimmed by 3 bases and 2 bases, with 21 bases remaining between them. In its sample, this clone was seen a few times. Antigen: not known. The repertoire was sequenced with immunoSEQ multiplex PCR; TCRdb's copy has only in-frame clones and lacks some. The data contain 120,000 to 150,000 clones, approximately 91% of them singletons. This rearrangement joins TRBV18 to TRBJ2-3; possible D gene TRBD2, 7 bases. This clonotype was obtained from a human donor with melanoma. The CDR3 sequence is CASSPSANRGGPTDTQYF. In nucleotides, the CDR3 is TGTGCCAGCTCACCGTCCGCGAATCGCGGGGGCCCCACAGATACGCAGTATTTT.